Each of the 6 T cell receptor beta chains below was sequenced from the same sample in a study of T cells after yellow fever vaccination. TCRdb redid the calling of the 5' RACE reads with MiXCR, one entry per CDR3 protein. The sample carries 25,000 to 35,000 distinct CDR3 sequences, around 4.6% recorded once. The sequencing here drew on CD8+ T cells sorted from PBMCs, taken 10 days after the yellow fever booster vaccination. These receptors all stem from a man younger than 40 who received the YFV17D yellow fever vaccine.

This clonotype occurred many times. The CDR3 here is CASSYSKAGVNTEAFF. The DNA of the CDR3 is TGTGCCAGCAGTTACTCGAAGGCAGGGGTGAACACTGAAGCTTTCTTT. This rearrangement joins TRBV6-5 to TRBJ1-1, with a possible D match to TRBD1 (6 bases). Germline-derived CDR1 and CDR2 are MNHEY and SVGAGI. V was shortened by 0 bases and J by 0 bases, with 11 bases between the two germline ends. The CDR3 sequence is 16 residues long.

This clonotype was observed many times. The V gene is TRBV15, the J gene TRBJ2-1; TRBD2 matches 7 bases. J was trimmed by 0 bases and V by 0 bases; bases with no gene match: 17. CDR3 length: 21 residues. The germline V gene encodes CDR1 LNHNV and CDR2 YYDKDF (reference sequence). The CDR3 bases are TGTGCCACCAGCAGAGAGAATCAGGTTTCGGCGGGAGAGTTCTCCTACAATGAGCAGTTCTTC. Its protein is CATSRENQVSAGEFSYNEQFF.

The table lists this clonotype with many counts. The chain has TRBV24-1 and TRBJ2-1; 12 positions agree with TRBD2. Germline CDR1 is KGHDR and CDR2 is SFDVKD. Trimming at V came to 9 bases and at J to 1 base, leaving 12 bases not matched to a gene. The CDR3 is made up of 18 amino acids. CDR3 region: CATPISLAGGLSYNEQFF. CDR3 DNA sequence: TGTGCCACCCCAATTTCCCTAGCGGGAGGGTTATCCTACAATGAGCAGTTCTTC.

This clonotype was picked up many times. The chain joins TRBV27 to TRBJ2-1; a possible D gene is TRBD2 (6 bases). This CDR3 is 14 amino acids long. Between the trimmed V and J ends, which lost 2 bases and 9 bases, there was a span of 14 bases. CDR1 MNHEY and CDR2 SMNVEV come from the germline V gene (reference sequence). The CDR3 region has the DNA TGTGCCAGCAGTTTAGGAGGGAGATTTAGTGAGCAGTTCTTC. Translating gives CASSLGGRFSEQFF.

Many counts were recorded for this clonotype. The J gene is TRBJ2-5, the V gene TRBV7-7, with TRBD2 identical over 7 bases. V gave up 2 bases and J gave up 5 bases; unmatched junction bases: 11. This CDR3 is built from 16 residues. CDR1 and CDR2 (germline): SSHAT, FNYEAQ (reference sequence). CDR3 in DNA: TGTGCCAGCAGCTTATCAGGACTAGGCGGCTTGGAGACCCAGTACTTC. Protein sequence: CASSLSGLGGLETQYF.

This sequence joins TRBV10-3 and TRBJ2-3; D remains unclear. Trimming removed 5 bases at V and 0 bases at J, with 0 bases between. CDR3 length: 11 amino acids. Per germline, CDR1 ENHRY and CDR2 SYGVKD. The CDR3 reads CAISSTDTQYF. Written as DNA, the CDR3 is TGTGCCATCAGTAGCACAGATACGCAGTATTTT.